This T cell receptor (beta chain) comes out of a study of shared clonotypes between healthy human individuals (dated by TCRdb to the early 2020s). For context, the study as a whole: The cohort included a few men and two women between 18 and 49 years of age. For each donor, CD4 naive and CD4 memory were each given three plates, CD8 naive was given two plates, and CD8 memory was given one plate. Blood TCR repertoires of five healthy adults were deeply sequenced to estimate repertoire size and the extent of clonotype sharing between individuals. Libraries were prepared and TCR repertoires were sequenced by different laboratories using diverse techniques, in order to increase sequencing depth and limit assay-specific biases. Per donor, leukapheresis produced somewhere between about 0.94 and 9.5 billion PBMCs. Results and caveats for the whole study, not just this receptor: Sharing across several donors was observed for approximately 5% of naive CD4, 3% to 3.5% of naive CD8, about 2.5% of memory CD4, and about 0.4% of memory CD8 clonotypes. Compared with non-shared clonotypes, clonotypes shared by all four sorted-subset donors had higher generation probabilities. Pairwise subsampling led to the expectation that sequencing depth would affect the degree of clonotype sharing among donors. Naive subsets generally had larger estimated clonotype richness than memory subsets. Sampling was restricted to blood, and TCR repertoires in tissue are likely to differ from TCR repertoires in blood. Even with the large sequencing depth, rarefaction of the sorted-subset datasets indicated that sequencing was incomplete. Because the study included only a small number of donors, the genetic and exposure-history diversity represented was limited.

The donors were healthy, HIV-negative adults with no recently reported acute infections or vaccinations. All donors were Caucasian adults living in Nashville, Tennessee, USA. Magnetic negative selection was used to enrich CD4+ T cells, after which naive cells were positively selected on CD45RA and the negative fraction became the memory subset. Blood was obtained by leukapheresis, after which PBMCs were separated by Ficoll-Histopaque density gradient centrifugation and cryopreserved in liquid nitrogen vapor phase. Analytical flow cytometry was used to check the purity and quantity of every magnetically sorted T cell population. Each sorted fraction had its genomic DNA isolated and then quantified by UV absorbance on a Nanodrop 2000c. As regards this clone: Its cognate antigen has yet to be identified. No clone much larger than this one lies a single base away; base qualities are absent.

Using the deep immunoSEQ assay, TCR CDR3 regions were amplified from genomic DNA by multiplex PCR. Genomic DNA extracted from each cell subset was distributed evenly over all wells of several immunoSEQ 96-well plates, and each plate served as one replicate. For sorted subsets, each replicate PCR was loaded with roughly 200 ng genomic DNA, equivalent to 30,000 or so T cell genomes. Purified libraries were measured with a Qubit 3.0 fluorometer, size-checked on a Bioanalyzer 2100, and measured again with the KAPA Library Quantification kit. Every immunoSEQ 96-well plate was sequenced on a dedicated single-read 150-cycle Illumina NextSeq 550 flow cell. Per the source publication's procedure: Because the immunoSEQ output included only junctional sequences and no quality scores, the filtering could not be the same as the filtering used for full-length reads. To assign V/J genes and CDR3, sequences were annotated against IMGT germline references using PyIR, a Python wrapper for IgBLAST v1.9. Reads were removed for weak V/J assignments (E-value above 1e-6), missing CDR3, stop codons, out-of-frame junctions, or ambiguous translated residues. A V3J clonotype was defined by an identical inferred V gene, J gene, and CDR3 amino acid sequence. The percentage overlap between two repertoires was calculated by dividing the number of shared unique clonotypes by the size of the smaller repertoire. Richness of each repertoire was evaluated using RTK rarefaction, the Chao1 estimator, and Recon v2.1 estimates of unobserved clonotypes. For all TCRbeta clonotypes obtained by the gDNA method from several donors, generation probabilities were computed with OLGA. TCRdb re-hosts the immuneACCESS table, in-frame sequences only. Its copies lack some clones; in the studies checked, an unresolved V gene accounts for under half of them, and the cause for the rest is not known. V and J calls plus clone size are reproduced from that table; the DNA served to infer D and trimming. For this sample there are 2 million to 2.5 million clones; about 94% appear just once. The ten largest clones represent 0.1% to 0.15% of the sample.

For CDR1 and CDR2, the germline V gene (reference sequence) lists GTSNPN and SVGIG. The CDR3 measures 12 amino acids from cysteine to phenylalanine. Only the CDR3 region is kept as DNA, spanning 36 bases read in frame from base 1. The sequence is built from TRBV30 and TRBJ2-5, with TRBD1 perhaps the D gene, on 5 matching bases. The TCR comes from a young man in good health. The sample was naive CD4+ T cells sorted from blood. In light of the paper, this sample's cell subset or site label describes: CD45RA+ positively selected. CDR3 reads: CAGQGNGETQYF. The nucleotide sequence reads TGTGCGGGCCAGGGTAACGGCGAGACCCAGTACTTC.